The rows below give T cell receptor beta chains drawn from one sample of a study of T cells in Graves' hyperthyroidism and ophthalmopathy. TCRdb reanalysed the multiplex PCR reads using MiXCR and keeps one entry per CDR3 protein. The sample includes hundreds of thousands of distinct CDR3 sequences, about a sixth of them seen just once. The material sequenced was blood. The receptors originated from a woman aged 30 to 39 with Graves' hyperthyroidism. Each CDR3 is given with its conserved first and last residue. D genes are given only for firm matches. Not every row has a clone size; where given, it reads once, few, many or a size class.

>-|-|TRBJ1-6|TRBV7-8
CAGSLTRSSYNSPLHF
TGTGCCGGCAGCTTAACCCGGAGCTCCTATAATTCACCCCTCCACTTT
>TRBD2|-|TRBJ2-7|TRBV10-3
CAIGAGGRVGEQYF
TGTGCCATCGGAGCGGGGGGAAGGGTTGGCGAGCAGTACTTC
>TRBD2|many|TRBJ2-5|TRBV7-2
CASSLAESGRALETQYF
TGTGCCAGCAGCTTAGCGGAGAGCGGGAGGGCCCTTGAGACCCAGTACTTC
>-|-|TRBJ1-1|TRBV6-6
CASSYPPGTLNTEAFF
TGTGCCAGCAGTTACCCCCCGGGGACGCTGAACACTGAAGCTTTCTTT
>-|few|TRBJ1-5|TRBV29-1
CSVVASLNQPQHF
TGCAGCGTTGTGGCCAGCCTCAATCAGCCCCAGCATTTT
>-|many|TRBJ2-1|TRBV11-2
CASSLHSTGEQFF
TGTGCCAGCAGCTTACACTCCACGGGAGAGCAGTTCTTC
>-|few|TRBJ2-1|TRBV4-2
CASSPLTTRHEQLF
TGTGCCAGCAGCCCGCTTACGACTAGGCATGAGCAGCTCTTC
>-|many|TRBJ1-5|TRBV7-3
CASSPGLVFRNQPQHF
TGTGCCAGCAGCCCCGGATTGGTGTTTAGGAATCAGCCCCAGCATTTT
>-|few|TRBJ1-1|TRBV7-9
CASSSSGGTNTEAFF
TGTGCCAGCAGCTCCTCTGGGGGGACAAACACTGAAGCTTTCTTT
>-|many|TRBJ2-2|TRBV30
CAWTRGVHTGELFF
TGTGCCTGGACCAGGGGGGTCCACACCGGGGAGCTGTTTTTT